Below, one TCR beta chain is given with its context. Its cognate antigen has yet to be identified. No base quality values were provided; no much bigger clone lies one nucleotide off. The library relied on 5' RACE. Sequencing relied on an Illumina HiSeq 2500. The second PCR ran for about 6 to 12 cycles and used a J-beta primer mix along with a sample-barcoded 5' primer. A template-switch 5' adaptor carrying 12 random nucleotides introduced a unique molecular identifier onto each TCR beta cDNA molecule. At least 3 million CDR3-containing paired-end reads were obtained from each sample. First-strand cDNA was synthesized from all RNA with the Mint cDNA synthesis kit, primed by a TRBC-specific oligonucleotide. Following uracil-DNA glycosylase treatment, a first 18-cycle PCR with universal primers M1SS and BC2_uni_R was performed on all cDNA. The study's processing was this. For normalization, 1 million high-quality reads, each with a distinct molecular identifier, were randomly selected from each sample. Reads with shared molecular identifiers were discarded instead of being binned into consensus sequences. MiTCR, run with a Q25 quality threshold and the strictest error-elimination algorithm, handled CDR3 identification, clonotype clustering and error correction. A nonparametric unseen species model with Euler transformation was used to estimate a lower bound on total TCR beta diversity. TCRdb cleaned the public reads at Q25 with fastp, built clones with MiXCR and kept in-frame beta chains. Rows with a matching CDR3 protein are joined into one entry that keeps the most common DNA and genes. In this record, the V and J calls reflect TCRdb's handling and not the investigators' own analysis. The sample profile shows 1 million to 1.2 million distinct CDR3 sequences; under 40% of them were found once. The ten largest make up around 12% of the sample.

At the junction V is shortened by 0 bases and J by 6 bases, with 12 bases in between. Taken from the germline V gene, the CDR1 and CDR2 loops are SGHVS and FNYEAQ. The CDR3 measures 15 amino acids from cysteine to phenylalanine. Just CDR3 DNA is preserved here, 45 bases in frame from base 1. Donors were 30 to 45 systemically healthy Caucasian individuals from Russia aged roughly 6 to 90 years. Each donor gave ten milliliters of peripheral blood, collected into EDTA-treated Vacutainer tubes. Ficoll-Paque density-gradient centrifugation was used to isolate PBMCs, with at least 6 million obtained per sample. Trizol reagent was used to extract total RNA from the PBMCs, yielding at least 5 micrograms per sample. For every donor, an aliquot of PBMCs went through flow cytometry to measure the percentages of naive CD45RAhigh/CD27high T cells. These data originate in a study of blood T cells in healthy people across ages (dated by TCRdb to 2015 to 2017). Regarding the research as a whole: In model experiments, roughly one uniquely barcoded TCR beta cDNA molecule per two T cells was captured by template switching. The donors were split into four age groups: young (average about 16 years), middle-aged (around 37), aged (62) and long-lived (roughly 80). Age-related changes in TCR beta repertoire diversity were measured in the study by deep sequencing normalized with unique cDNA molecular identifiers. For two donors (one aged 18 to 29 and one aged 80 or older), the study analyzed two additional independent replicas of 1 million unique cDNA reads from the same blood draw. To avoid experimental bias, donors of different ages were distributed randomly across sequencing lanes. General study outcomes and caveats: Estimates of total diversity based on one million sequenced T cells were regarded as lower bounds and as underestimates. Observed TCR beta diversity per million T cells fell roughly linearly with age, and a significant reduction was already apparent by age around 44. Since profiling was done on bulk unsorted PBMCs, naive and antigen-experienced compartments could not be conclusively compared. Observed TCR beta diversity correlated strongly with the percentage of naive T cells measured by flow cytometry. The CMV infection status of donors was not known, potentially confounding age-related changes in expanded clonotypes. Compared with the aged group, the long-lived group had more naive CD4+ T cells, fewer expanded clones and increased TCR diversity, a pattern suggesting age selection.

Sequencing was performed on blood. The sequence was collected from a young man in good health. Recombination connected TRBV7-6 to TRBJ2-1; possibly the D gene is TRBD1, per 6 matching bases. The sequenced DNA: TGTGCCAGCAGCTTAGCTGGGACACCATTCAATGAGCAGTTCTTC. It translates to CASSLAGTPFNEQFF.